This TCR beta chain was sequenced in a study of T cells in Graves' hyperthyroidism and ophthalmopathy. Study-level results: The majority of expanded thyroid clonotypes above 0.001 also appeared in blood.

The V gene end was trimmed by 6 bases and the J gene end by 4 bases; junction bases not matched to a gene: 6. CDR1 and CDR2 from the germline V gene are MNHEY and SMNVEV (reference sequence). This CDR3 region has 14 residues. Regions amplified from RNA transcripts were the TCR beta CDR3 regions. The study used the HTBI primer set for a first-round RT-PCR of the TCR CDR3. One entry per CDR3 protein, called by TCRdb with MiXCR from the multiplex PCR reads. The data show over 400,000 distinct CDR3 sequences, approximately 22% seen once. As concerns this clonotype: The antigen is unknown.

Material: blood. J is TRBJ2-3 and V is TRBV27; 8 bases are shared with TRBD1. This clonotype was sampled from a woman aged 70 to 79 with Graves' ophthalmopathy. The CDR3 spells CASRRHRGADTQYF. CDR3 in DNA: TGTGCCAGCAGACGCCACAGGGGGGCAGATACGCAGTATTTT.